One T cell receptor (beta chain) is described in this entry. The source of the sample is a study of CD8 T cells in Susac syndrome. Random-hexamer reverse transcription was applied to about 0.5 to 1 ug RNA. TCRdb reprocessed the immunoSEQ multiplex PCR reads via MiXCR and lists one record per CDR3 protein. The repertoire has more than 70,000 distinct CDR3 sequences, roughly 90% of them found once; the top ten carry roughly 0.49%. Sequencing of TCR beta covered CD8+ and CD4+ T cells obtained from blood. Germline V gives CDR1 SGHDN, CDR2 FVKESK. The CDR3 spans 13 residues. The germline V and J ends were trimmed by 1 base and 8 bases, with 6 bases remaining between them.

The chain has TRBV14 and TRBJ1-6; D call uncertain. The sequence came from a human donor with multiple sclerosis. Specimen: CD8+ T cells from PBMCs. CDR3 nucleotides: TGTGCCAGCAGCCAAGTACTCTATTCACCCCTCCACTTT. It specifies CASSQVLYSPLHF.